These 16 T cell receptor beta chains originate from one sample sequenced in a study of beta chain features in type 1 diabetes. Study-wide results and limits: TCRB CDR3s from Type 1 diabetes patients were moderately but significantly shorter in all four CD4+ subsets.

Expressed TCRB transcripts were sequenced because the isolated RNA had all been reverse transcribed beforehand. Sequenced by immunoSEQ multiplex PCR; TCRdb stores in-frame clones only, minus some. This repertoire shows hundreds of thousands of clones, about an eighth found once; its top ten account for around 0.022%. Their cognate antigens are unknown. The sequenced sample was naive CD4+ T cells from blood. The origin of the receptors is a man aged 18 to 30 with type 1 diabetes.

This chain links TRBV7-2 with TRBJ2-7, with TRBD2 matching over 8 bases. The germline CDR1 and CDR2 sequences are SGHTA and FQGNSA. This CDR3 contains 16 residues. With V trimmed by 7 bases and J by 0 bases, 11 bases remained unmatched. The CDR3: CASTRGLAGSSYEQYF. The CDR3 nucleotides read TGTGCCAGCACCCGGGGGCTAGCGGGTAGCTCCTACGAGCAGTACTTC.

The CDR3 protein is CASSKEPRSNQPQHF. CDR3 coding DNA: TGTGCCAGTAGTAAGGAGCCGAGGAGCAATCAGCCCCAGCATTTT. The chain couples TRBV19 to TRBJ1-5, with D unresolved. The germline V gene has CDR1 LNHDA and CDR2 SQIVND (reference sequence). V lost 4 bases and J lost 1, with 11 bases in between. CDR3 length: 15 amino acids.

This chain uses TRBV5-1 with TRBJ1-3, with no clear D. The CDR3 loop spans 14 amino acids. Germline lookup yields CDR1 SGHRS and CDR2 YFSETQ. With 0 bases removed from V and 0 bases from J, the gap between germline ends came to 4 bases. The CDR3 region is CASSLGGSGNTIYF. In DNA form, the CDR3 reads TGCGCCAGCAGCTTGGGGGGCTCTGGAAACACCATATATTTT.

The chain links TRBV6-5 to TRBJ2-1; 9 bases match TRBD1. Germline V gene data show CDR1 as MNHEY and CDR2 as SVGAGI. After removal of 6 bases from V and 4 bases from J, the junction contained 1 base not matched to a gene. The CDR3 is 13 residues long. The CDR3, as DNA: TGTGCCAGCAGGGGGACAGGGTACAATGAGCAGTTCTTC. Translating gives CASRGTGYNEQFF.

The V and J genes are TRBV7-9 and TRBJ1-2; D is undetermined. The CDR3 extends over 15 amino acids. Germline V gene data show CDR1 as SEHNR and CDR2 as FQNEAQ (reference sequence). V was cut by 2 bases and J by 6 bases, with 16 bases left in between. CDR3 residues: CASSLSNTPEDGYTF. The DNA for the CDR3 is TGTGCCAGCAGCTTAAGTAACACTCCAGAGGATGGCTACACCTTC.

This clone has just a few counts. The V call is TRBV15, the J call TRBJ1-1; possible D gene TRBD1, 5 bases. The CDR3 contains 18 residues. Trimming stripped 6 bases from V and 4 bases from J, with 27 bases between. Germline assignment: CDR1 LNHNV and CDR2 YYDKDF (reference sequence). Written as DNA, the CDR3 is TGTGCCACCAGTGAAGAGATCAATCCTGGCAGGGCAGGCACTGAAGCTTTCTTT. This sequence encodes CATSEEINPGRAGTEAFF.

The genes are TRBV7-9 and TRBJ2-7; 7 bases are shared with TRBD1. Germline-derived CDR1 and CDR2 are SEHNR and FQNEAQ (reference sequence). This CDR3 is 13 amino acids long. V was pared by 5 bases and J by 3 bases, with 4 bases of the junction left unmatched. CDR3 residues: CASSRGQNYEQYF. CDR3 DNA: TGTGCCAGCAGCCGGGGACAGAACTACGAGCAGTACTTC.

The chain couples TRBV5-1 to TRBJ2-4; D is ambiguous. Germline loops: CDR1 SGHRS, CDR2 YFSETQ. V gave up 2 bases and J gave up 5 bases, with 14 bases separating them. The CDR3 totals 15 residues. The CDR3 DNA reads as TGCGCCAGCAGCTTACGATTGGACGGAGAAAACATTCAGTACTTC. Translating gives CASSLRLDGENIQYF.

Concerning this clone: Other DNA sequences in the sample encode the same CDR3. The chain uses TRBV7-9 and TRBJ1-2; D is undetermined. This CDR3 is built from 11 residues. Germline CDR1 and CDR2: SEHNR and FQNEAQ (reference sequence). With 5 bases removed from V and 6 bases from J, the gap between germline ends came to 7 bases. CDR3 sequence: CASSRTDGYTF. Here the CDR3 DNA reads TGTGCCAGCAGCAGGACCGATGGCTACACCTTC.

This clone turned up a few times. The chain combines TRBV5-1 with TRBJ2-5, with D hard to call. Trimming shortened V by 4 bases and J by 1 base, and 17 bases separated the two germline ends. Germline CDR1 and CDR2: SGHRS and YFSETQ. CDR3 length: 16 amino acids. The DNA of the CDR3 is TGCGCCAGCAGCGAAAACCTAGAGGCCGTCCAAGAGACCCAGTACTTC. Protein: CASSENLEAVQETQYF.

The gene calls are TRBV28 and TRBJ2-1; 9 nucleotides line up with TRBD1. This CDR3 comprises 14 residues. J gave up 3 bases and V 8 bases, and 5 bases lay outside the gene matches. CDR1 is MDHEN, CDR2 SYDVKM, per germline. CDR3 loop: CASGRQGGYNEQFF. In nucleotides, the CDR3 is TGTGCCAGCGGACGACAGGGGGGCTACAATGAGCAGTTCTTC.

The V call is TRBV5-1, the J call TRBJ2-1; D is undetermined. CDR3 length: 11 residues. Trimming removed 4 bases from V and 10 bases from J, with 9 bases in between. In germline, CDR1 is SGHRS, CDR2 YFSETQ. The CDR3 region is CASSAKTEQFF. The DNA of the CDR3 is TGCGCCAGCAGCGCTAAGACAGAGCAGTTCTTC.

The rearrangement joins TRBV9 to TRBJ1-6, with unresolved D. This CDR3 region has 14 residues. Trimming removed 0 bases at V and 8 bases at J, with 9 bases between. Germline V gene sequence: CDR1 SGDLS, CDR2 YYNGEE. CDR3 in DNA: TGTGCCAGCAGCGTAGGTCGCACCGATTCACCCCTCCACTTT. Its translation: CASSVGRTDSPLHF.

The chain links TRBV14 to TRBJ2-3; 7 bases map to TRBD1. V gave up 4 bases and J gave up 5 bases; unmatched junction bases: 6. This CDR3 comprises 14 residues. Germline CDR1 reads SGHDN; CDR2 reads FVKESK. CDR3 sequence reads: CASSLTGALDTQYF. The CDR3 DNA is TGTGCCAGCAGCCTCACAGGGGCTTTAGATACGCAGTATTTT.

This clone was seen a handful of times. V is TRBV25-1 and J is TRBJ2-3; 8 positions match TRBD2. Per the germline V gene, CDR1 is MGHDK and CDR2 is SYGVNS. Trimming cost V 8 bases and J 0 bases; bases outside gene matches: 7. The CDR3 spans 15 residues. The CDR3 region is CASAWAGGSTDTQYF. The CDR3 nucleotides are TGTGCCAGCGCCTGGGCGGGGGGTAGCACAGATACGCAGTATTTT.

To note about this clone: Within the sample, other DNA sequences also encode this same CDR3. The J gene is TRBJ1-2, the V gene TRBV10-3; 7 bases are a match to TRBD1. V was clipped by 0 bases and J by 5 bases; unmatched bases: 0. Germline loops: CDR1 ENHRY, CDR2 SYGVKD. This CDR3 comprises 13 residues. CDR3 protein: CAISESTGYGYTF. The DNA of the CDR3 is TGTGCCATCAGTGAGTCGACAGGGTATGGCTACACCTTC.